This T cell receptor (beta chain) derives from a study of T cells in Graves' hyperthyroidism and ophthalmopathy. Study conclusions and caveats: Clonotypes that were expanded in thyroid above 0.001 mostly appeared in blood too. Ophthalmopathy was model-predicted a median approximately 6.4 months pre-onset.

The investigators amplified TCR beta CDR3 regions from RNA transcripts. The HTBI primer set was used in a first-round RT-PCR of the TCR CDR3. One entry per CDR3 protein results from TCRdb running MiXCR on the multiplex PCR reads. The sample yields approximately 510,000 distinct CDR3 sequences, 35% to 50% seen once. This clonotype showed up many times. Its antigen remains unidentified. Researchers barred patients who had uncontrolled infection, other autoimmune disease, pregnancy or lactation. Trimming removed 2 bases from V and 4 bases from J, with 8 bases in between. The germline gives CDR1 MNHNS, CDR2 SASEGT. The CDR3 is 13 amino acids.

This chain connects TRBV6-1 to TRBJ2-5; possible D gene TRBD2, 7 bases. This receptor was identified in an adult woman with Graves' disease, either hyperthyroidism or ophthalmopathy (not recorded which). Sequenced material: peripheral blood or thyroid tissue (not recorded which). The CDR3, as DNA: TGTGCCAGCAGTGAAAGGGGGGGAGAGACCCAGTACTTC. Its protein is CASSERGGETQYF.